The 31 T cell receptor beta chains below were found in one sample sequenced in a study of shared clonotypes between healthy human individuals. Sequencing used immunoSEQ multiplex PCR; TCRdb keeps in-frame clones, though not all of them. The sample records more than 2 million clones, 95% being singletons. The sequencing input was naive CD4+ T cells sorted from blood. The subset was: CD45RA+ positively selected. Source of these receptors: a man younger than 30 in good health.

This chain uses TRBV27 with TRBJ2-5; possibly TRBD1 for D (6 bases). The ends were cut back, 1 base at V and 0 bases at J, with 9 bases in the middle. The CDR3 is 15 residues long. Germline assignment: CDR1 MNHEY and CDR2 SMNVEV (reference sequence). CDR3 sequence reads: CASSLLGQNQETQYF. The CDR3 nucleotides are TGTGCCAGCAGTTTATTGGGACAAAACCAAGAGACCCAGTACTTC.

The V call is TRBV6-5, the J call TRBJ1-3; a possible D gene is TRBD1 (6 bases). V was shortened by 4 bases and J by 4 bases, with 17 bases between the two germline ends. This CDR3 spans 16 amino acids. Germline CDR1 MNHEY, CDR2 SVGAGI. CDR3 amino acids: CASSFTGRSSGNTIYF. In nucleotides, the CDR3 is TGTGCCAGCAGTTTTACAGGGAGATCGAGCGGAAACACCATATATTTT.

The chain combines TRBV5-1 with TRBJ2-7; D might be TRBD1 (5 bases). V was pared by 2 bases and J by 4 bases, with 7 bases between. The CDR3 sequence is 12 residues long. CDR1 and CDR2 from the germline V gene are SGHRS and YFSETQ. CDR3 amino acids: CASSFPGYEQYF. CDR3 DNA: TGCGCCAGCAGCTTCCCAGGGTACGAGCAGTACTTC.

Details on this clone: The same CDR3 can be traced to other DNA sequences in this sample. The rearrangement links TRBV5-1 to TRBJ1-1; no firm D call. Trimming stripped 0 bases from V and 0 bases from J, with 9 bases between. The CDR3 is 15 residues long. The germline CDR1 and CDR2 sequences are SGHRS and YFSETQ. The CDR3 nucleotides are TGCGCCAGCAGCTTGGAACAGCCCATGAACACTGAAGCTTTCTTT. It codes for CASSLEQPMNTEAFF.

This sequence joins TRBV27 and TRBJ2-2, with D maybe TRBD1 (5 bases). Germline V gives CDR1 MNHEY, CDR2 SMNVEV (reference sequence). This CDR3 is built from 13 residues. V was trimmed by 5 bases and J by 2 bases, leaving 6 bases between them. The CDR3 loop reads CASSRGNTGELFF. The CDR3 DNA is TGTGCCAGCAGTAGGGGAAACACCGGGGAGCTGTTTTTT.

The sample holds one count of this clone. Other DNA sequences in the same sample also yield this CDR3. This chain uses TRBV20-1 with TRBJ2-3; D remains ambiguous. CDR3 length: 11 residues. In germline, CDR1 is DFQATT, CDR2 SNEGSKA (reference sequence). V was trimmed by 0 bases and J by 6 bases, leaving 4 bases between them. Written as DNA, the CDR3 is TGCAGTGCTAGAGAGTCCGATACGCAGTATTTT. Translating gives CSARESDTQYF.

This clone appeared a single time. The chain recombines TRBV12-5 with TRBJ2-7, with unresolved D. The germline V gene encodes CDR1 LGHNT and CDR2 FRNRAP. The CDR3 extends over 17 amino acids. V was trimmed by 0 bases and J by 0 bases, leaving 15 bases between them. The CDR3 region is CASGLVLNGQDSYEQYF. CDR3 bases: TGTGCTAGTGGTTTGGTGTTGAACGGGCAGGACTCCTACGAGCAGTACTTC.

As concerns this clone: The same CDR3 is also encoded by other DNA sequences in this sample. This chain uses TRBV6-5 with TRBJ2-5; D remains unclear. The germline CDR1 and CDR2 sequences are MNHEY and SVGAGI. Trimming removed 6 bases from V and 4 bases from J, with 6 bases in between. The CDR3 spans 11 residues. CDR3 nucleotide sequence: TGTGCCAGCAGAACCAGAGAGACCCAGTACTTC. Translating it yields CASRTRETQYF.

V gene TRBV10-1 combines with J gene TRBJ2-3, with D maybe TRBD1 (6 bases). The ends were cut back, 4 bases at V and 2 bases at J, with 10 bases in the middle. The CDR3 contains 14 residues. Germline lookup yields CDR1 WNHNN and CDR2 SYGVQD (reference sequence). The CDR3 bases are TGCGCCAGCAGTGGGGGGACAATCACAGATACGCAGTATTTT. This codes for CASSGGTITDTQYF.

Worth noting for this clone: The sample has other DNA sequences that encode this CDR3 too. In nucleotides, the CDR3 is TGCGCCAGCAGCCCTGGACAGGGCTATGGCTACACCTTC. It yields the protein CASSPGQGYGYTF. The V and J genes are TRBV5-1 and TRBJ1-2; 8 bases match TRBD1. CDR1 is SGHRS, CDR2 YFSETQ, per germline. The J segment lost 4 bases and the V segment lost 4 bases, leaving 3 bases of the junction unmatched. CDR3 size: 13 residues.

The chain links TRBV4-1 to TRBJ1-3, with TRBD1 as a possible D gene (6 bases). The V gene lost 3 bases and the J gene lost 4 bases, with 13 bases spanning the gap. CDR1 is MGHRA and CDR2 is YSYEKL in the germline V gene. CDR3 size: 15 residues. The CDR3 DNA follows: TGCGCCAGCAGCCAGGTACAGGGTAGCGGAAACACCATATATTTT. It encodes CASSQVQGSGNTIYF.

The chain is built from TRBV4-1 and TRBJ2-7, with 7 bases matching TRBD1. J was trimmed by 0 bases and V by 1 base; bases with no gene match: 6. This CDR3 is built from 16 residues. Germline lookup yields CDR1 MGHRA and CDR2 YSYEKL. The CDR3 DNA reads as TGCGCCAGCAGCCAAGTTGCAGGGGGAGTCTCCTACGAGCAGTACTTC. This encodes CASSQVAGGVSYEQYF.

This chain joins TRBV27 and TRBJ1-2, with D tentatively TRBD1 (5 bases). The CDR3 totals 14 residues. CDR1 is MNHEY and CDR2 is SMNVEV in the germline V gene (reference sequence). Trimming stripped 5 bases from V and 4 bases from J, with 14 bases between. The CDR3 region is CASSGQGNPYGYTF. The CDR3 bases are TGTGCCAGCAGTGGGCAGGGAAACCCCTATGGCTACACCTTC.

The DNA of the CDR3 is TGCGCCACTACCTGGGAGGATTCACCCCTCCACTTT. This gives the protein CATTWEDSPLHF. This chain uses TRBV10-2 with TRBJ1-6, with unresolved D. V dropped 10 bases and J dropped 8 bases, with 12 bases sitting between them. Looked up from germline, CDR1 is WSHSY and CDR2 is SAAADI. The length of the CDR3 is 12 residues.

This chain links TRBV5-4 with TRBJ2-1; D is perhaps TRBD1 (5 bases). Germline CDR1 and CDR2: SGHNT and YYREEE (reference sequence). This CDR3 has 15 amino acids. Trimming removed 1 base from V and 6 bases from J, with 14 bases in between. CDR3 coding DNA: TGTGCCAGCAGCTTGTCAGGGTATTGGCGCAATGAGCAGTTCTTC. Residues: CASSLSGYWRNEQFF.

The V and J genes are TRBV7-9 and TRBJ2-1, with a weak D call TRBD2 (6 bases). Germline CDR1 SEHNR, CDR2 FQNEAQ (reference sequence). CDR3 length: 17 residues. Between the trimmed V and J ends, which lost 5 bases and 2 bases, there was a span of 19 bases. CDR3 DNA: TGTGCCAGCAGCGCCACCTTCAGTCGGGAGACCTACAATGAGCAGTTCTTC. It codes for CASSATFSRETYNEQFF.

The CDR3 DNA reads as TGTGCCAGCCCTCTAGGGATGGGAGAGACCCAGTACTTC. Translated: CASPLGMGETQYF. This chain uses TRBV6-5 with TRBJ2-5; unclear D gene. The CDR3 length is 13 residues. V lost 8 bases, J lost 4 bases, and 14 bases lay in between. The V gene's germline CDR1 is MNHEY and CDR2 SVGAGI.

The J gene is TRBJ2-2, the V gene TRBV4-3; tentatively, D is TRBD1 (5 bases). Germline-derived CDR1 and CDR2 are LGHNA and YSLEER. The V end was cut by 1 base, the J end by 1 base, with 7 bases between. CDR3 size: 15 residues. The CDR3 spells CASSQVDRNTGELFF. The CDR3 bases are TGCGCCAGCAGCCAAGTCGACAGGAACACCGGGGAGCTGTTTTTT.

This sequence joins TRBV30 and TRBJ1-5; D is possibly TRBD1 (5 bases). Between the trimmed V and J ends, which lost 0 bases and 9 bases, there was a span of 18 bases. The CDR3 runs to 15 residues. Germline V CDR1 and CDR2: GTSNPN, SVGIG (reference sequence). CDR3 amino acids: CAWSVRTSGYRPQHF. The CDR3 nucleotides are TGTGCCTGGAGTGTAAGGACATCGGGTTATCGGCCCCAGCATTTT.

Concerning this clone itself: This same CDR3 is encoded by further DNA sequences in the sample. The V call is TRBV6-6, the J call TRBJ1-6; D uncertain. Trimming took 0 bases from V and 10 from J, leaving 4 bases between them. The CDR3 covers 12 residues. Germline V gene sequence: CDR1 MNHNY, CDR2 SVGAGI (reference sequence). The CDR3 loop reads CASSYSNSPLHF. CDR3 nucleotide sequence: TGTGCCAGCAGTTACTCGAACTCACCCCTCCACTTT.

The chain is built from TRBV30 and TRBJ2-7, with 7 bases that match TRBD1. Germline-derived CDR1 and CDR2 are GTSNPN and SVGIG (reference sequence). J lost 2 bases, V lost 1 base, and 8 bases had no gene match. The CDR3 sequence is 15 residues long. In DNA form, the CDR3 reads TGTGCCTGGAGTGGGGGACAGTTGTCCGCCTACGAGCAGTACTTC. Translation gives CAWSGGQLSAYEQYF.

The J gene is TRBJ2-1, the V gene TRBV19; 7 bases map to TRBD2. Germline CDR1 reads LNHDA; CDR2 reads SQIVND (reference sequence). The ends lost 6 bases at V and 10 bases at J; junction bases unmatched: 12. The CDR3 has 14 residues. The DNA for the CDR3 is TGTGCCAGTAGGGACACTAGCGACCGCGGCGAGCAGTTCTTC. This codes for CASRDTSDRGEQFF.

The V gene is TRBV28, the J gene TRBJ2-3, with a tentative D call TRBD2 (5 bases). CDR1 is MDHEN and CDR2 is SYDVKM in the germline V gene. The CDR3 is 14 amino acids. Trimming took off 10 bases at V and 2 bases at J, with 16 bases between the two ends. The CDR3 DNA reads as TGTGCCACCATTCCTTCCGGGAACACAGATACGCAGTATTTT. It codes for CATIPSGNTDTQYF. The whole variable domain, remainder taken from reference TRBV28 and TRBJ2-3, is DVKVTQSSRYLVKRTGEKVFLECVQDMDHENMFWYRQDPGLGLRLIYFSYDVKMKEKGDIPEGYSVSREKKERFSLILESASTNQTSMYLCATIPSGNTDTQYFGPGTRLTVL.

This rearrangement joins TRBV19 to TRBJ1-2; D remains unclear. Germline V gene data show CDR1 as LNHDA and CDR2 as SQIVND (reference sequence). V was cut by 5 bases and J by 2 bases, with 9 bases left in between. The CDR3 has 13 amino acids. The CDR3 loop reads CASSLTENYGYTF. The CDR3 coding sequence is TGTGCCAGTAGTTTGACTGAGAACTATGGCTACACCTTC.

In this sample, this clone turned up once. V and J are TRBV5-5 and TRBJ1-1; D uncertain. V lost 4 bases and J lost 0, with 19 bases in between. The CDR3 runs 17 residues. Germline V gives CDR1 SGHKS, CDR2 YYEKEE (reference sequence). For the CDR3, the DNA is TGTGCCAGCAGCCCCCGGGCCAAGCCGTCTTTGAACACTGAAGCTTTCTTT. This gives the protein CASSPRAKPSLNTEAFF.

The chain links TRBV11-2 to TRBJ2-3, with 9 positions matching TRBD1. The CDR3 is made up of 15 amino acids. CDR1 is SGHAT and CDR2 is FQNNGV in the germline V gene. Unmatched junction bases numbered 9, after V lost 5 bases and J lost 6 bases. The CDR3 spells CASSPGTGYRDTQYF. CDR3 nucleotide sequence: TGTGCCAGCAGCCCCGGGACAGGGTATCGGGATACGCAGTATTTT.

The chain joins TRBV19 to TRBJ1-6; D not resolved. CDR1 is LNHDA and CDR2 is SQIVND in the germline V gene (reference sequence). The CDR3 sequence is 14 residues long. V shed 3 bases and J shed 4 bases, with 7 bases lying between them. CDR3 nucleotides: TGTGCCAGTAGTATTCTGGGTTATAATTCACCCCTCCACTTT. Translation gives CASSILGYNSPLHF.

In its sample, this clone was seen once. The CDR3 region has the DNA TGCGCCAGCAGCCATGGACCCACATCTAGCTCCTACGAGCAGTACTTC. It is translated as CASSHGPTSSSYEQYF. J is TRBJ2-7 and V is TRBV4-1; D is undetermined. V was shortened by 3 bases and J by 0 bases, with 15 bases between the two germline ends. This CDR3 has 16 residues. Germline values: CDR1 MGHRA, CDR2 YSYEKL.

The rearrangement joins TRBV18 to TRBJ1-1; no definite D call. V dropped 2 bases and J dropped 7 bases, with 8 bases sitting between them. The CDR3 sequence is 12 residues long. Germline V gene lookup returns CDR1 KGHSH and CDR2 LQKENI. The DNA of the CDR3 is TGTGCCAGCTCACCAGGGGTGGGTGAAGCTTTCTTT. Amino acid sequence: CASSPGVGEAFF.

The table lists this clone with a few counts. This chain uses TRBV6-5 with TRBJ1-2, with D unresolved. In germline, CDR1 is MNHEY, CDR2 SVGAGI. This CDR3 region has 14 residues. V dropped 6 bases and J dropped 7 bases, with 18 bases sitting between them. CDR3 in amino acids: CASSPNRGIGGYTF. The DNA of the CDR3 is TGTGCCAGCAGCCCCAACCGGGGTATAGGTGGCTACACCTTC.

The J gene is TRBJ2-1, the V gene TRBV5-8; 9 nucleotides line up with TRBD2. The CDR3 contains 16 residues. V was pared by 0 bases and J by 6 bases, with 7 bases of the junction left unmatched. Per germline, CDR1 SGHTS and CDR2 YDEGEE. The CDR3 spells CASSLGSGRTSNEQFF. CDR3 coding DNA: TGTGCCAGCAGCTTGGGTAGCGGGAGAACCTCCAATGAGCAGTTCTTC.